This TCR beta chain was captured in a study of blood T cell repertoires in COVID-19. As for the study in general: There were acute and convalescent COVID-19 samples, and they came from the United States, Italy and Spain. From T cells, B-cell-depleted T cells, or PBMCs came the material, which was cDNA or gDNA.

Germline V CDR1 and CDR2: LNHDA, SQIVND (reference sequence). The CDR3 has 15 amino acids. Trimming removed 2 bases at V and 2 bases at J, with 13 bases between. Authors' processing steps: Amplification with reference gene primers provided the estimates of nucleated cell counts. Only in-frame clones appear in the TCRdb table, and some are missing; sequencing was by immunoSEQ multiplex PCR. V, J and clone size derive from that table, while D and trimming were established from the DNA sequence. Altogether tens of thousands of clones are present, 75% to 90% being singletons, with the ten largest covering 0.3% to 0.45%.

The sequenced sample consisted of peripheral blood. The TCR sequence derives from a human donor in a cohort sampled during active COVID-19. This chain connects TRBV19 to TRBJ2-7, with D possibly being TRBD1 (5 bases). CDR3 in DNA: TGTGCCAGTAGTATAAATGCAGGGTTCCCCTACGAGCAGTACTTC. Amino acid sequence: CASSINAGFPYEQYF.